This T cell receptor beta chain is drawn from a study of Ad26.COV2.S vaccination and SARS-CoV-2 variants. General observations from the study: Considerable breadth of spike-specific CD8+ and CD4+ T cell responses has reportedly been documented following vaccination.

With V trimmed by 2 bases and J by 5 bases, 9 bases remained unmatched. Germline loops: CDR1 SGHTA, CDR2 FQGNSA. This CDR3 has 16 residues. Remarks on this clone: Antigen unknown.

Repertoires were generated with immunoSEQ multiplex PCR, while TCRdb's copy carries only in-frame clones and drops some. The sample lists roughly 320,000 clones; 86% were seen once. Described treatment: 15 to 20 received Ad26.COV2.S at low or high dose, single or two shots; roughly 5 received placebo; per-sample allocation not given. Material that was analyzed had been drawn on day 63 after the first vaccine or placebo injection. This receptor was taken from a person between 18 and 59 years old who received the Ad26.COV2.S COVID-19 vaccine or a placebo. The J gene is TRBJ1-2, the V gene TRBV7-2; TRBD1 matches 9 bases. Here the sequenced sample was peripheral blood, taken in a trial of Ad26.COV2.S vaccine versus placebo. CDR3 sequence (DNA): TGTGCCAGCAGCTTACTCCCGGGACAGGGCCCTTATGGCTACACCTTC. It translates to CASSLLPGQGPYGYTF. Based on the CDR3 plus reference TRBV7-2 and TRBJ1-2, the full variable domain is GAGVSQSPSNKVTEKGKDVELRCDPISGHTALYWYRQSLGQGLEFLIYFQGNSAPDKSGLPSDRFSAERTGGSVSTLTIQRTQQEDSAVYLCASSLLPGQGPYGYTFGSGTRLTVV.